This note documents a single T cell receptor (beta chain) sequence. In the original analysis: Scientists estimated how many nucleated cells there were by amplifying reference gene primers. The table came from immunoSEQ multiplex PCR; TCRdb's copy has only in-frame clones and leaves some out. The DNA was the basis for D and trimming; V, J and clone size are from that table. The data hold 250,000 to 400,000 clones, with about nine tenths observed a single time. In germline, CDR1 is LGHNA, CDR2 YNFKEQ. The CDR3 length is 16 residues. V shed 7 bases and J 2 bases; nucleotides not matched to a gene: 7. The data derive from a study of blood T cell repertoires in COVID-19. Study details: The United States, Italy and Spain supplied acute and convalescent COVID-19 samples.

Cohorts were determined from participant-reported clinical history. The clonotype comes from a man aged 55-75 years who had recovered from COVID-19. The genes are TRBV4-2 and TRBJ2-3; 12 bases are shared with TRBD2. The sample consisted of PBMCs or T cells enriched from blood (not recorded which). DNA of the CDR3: TGTGCCAGCACCTCCGGACTAGCGGGAAACACAGATACGCAGTATTTT. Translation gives CASTSGLAGNTDTQYF.